The 14 T cell receptor beta chains below all came from one sample that was sequenced in a study of shared clonotypes between healthy human individuals. Profiled with immunoSEQ multiplex PCR; TCRdb holds only in-frame clones, not every one. The data show a few million clones, roughly nine tenths seen once. The sample was naive CD4+ T cells sorted from blood. The subset denotes: CD45RA+ positively selected. These TCRs come from a man aged 18 to 29 in good health.

Details on this clone: Other nucleotide sequences in the sample specify the same CDR3. The chain couples TRBV5-8 to TRBJ1-6; perhaps TRBD1 as D (5 bases). CDR1 is SGHTS and CDR2 is YDEGEE in the germline V gene. The CDR3 is 14 amino acids. Deletions cut 0 bases from V and 9 bases from J, with 10 bases between. The CDR3: CASSLGQGRSPLHF. The CDR3 nucleotides are TGTGCCAGCAGCTTGGGGCAGGGTCGTTCACCCCTCCACTTT.

The V and J genes are TRBV19 and TRBJ2-1; D is undetermined. The CDR3 length is 13 residues. V lost 5 bases and J 2 bases, leaving 7 bases between the germline ends. Germline V lookup: CDR1 LNHDA, CDR2 SQIVND (reference sequence). The CDR3 here is CASSLAAYNEQFF. As DNA, the CDR3 is TGTGCCAGTAGTCTCGCGGCCTACAATGAGCAGTTCTTC.

The chain has TRBV5-1 and TRBJ1-1; D gene ambiguous. CDR3 length: 13 amino acids. V lost 2 bases and J lost 1, with 6 bases in between. Germline V gene sequence: CDR1 SGHRS, CDR2 YFSETQ. The CDR3, as DNA: TGCGCCAGCAGCTTCGTACAGAACACTGAAGCTTTCTTT. It codes for CASSFVQNTEAFF.

The rearrangement uses TRBV2 and TRBJ2-7, with D perhaps TRBD1 (5 bases). Germline assignment: CDR1 SNHLY and CDR2 FYNNEI. This CDR3 spans 14 amino acids. The V end was cut by 6 bases, the J end by 4 bases, with 16 bases between. The CDR3 loop is CASSAIGHQYEQYF. CDR3 nucleotide sequence: TGTGCCAGCAGCGCCATTGGACACCAATACGAGCAGTACTTC. Based on the CDR3 plus reference TRBV2 and TRBJ2-7, the full variable domain is EPEVTQTPSHQVTQMGQEVILRCVPISNHLYFYWYRQILGQKVEFLVSFYNNEISEKSEIFDDQFSVERPDGSNFTLKIRSTKLEDSAMYFCASSAIGHQYEQYFGPGTRLTVT.

The gene calls are TRBV11-2 and TRBJ1-3; D gene ambiguous. The CDR3 covers 16 residues. CDR1 and CDR2 from the germline V gene are SGHAT and FQNNGV. Trimming removed 5 bases at V and 0 bases at J, with 14 bases between. Written as DNA, the CDR3 is TGTGCCAGCAGCAATATTCACGTGAACTCTGGAAACACCATATATTTT. Translating gives CASSNIHVNSGNTIYF.

V usage is TRBV18 and J usage is TRBJ2-7; the D is unclear. Between the trimmed V and J ends, which lost 3 bases and 0 bases, there was a span of 9 bases. CDR1 and CDR2 (germline): KGHSH, LQKENI. CDR3 length equals 14 residues. Here the CDR3 DNA reads TGTGCCAGCTCACCCCGGAGAAACTCCTACGAGCAGTACTTC. It translates to CASSPRRNSYEQYF.

The gene calls are TRBV6-5 and TRBJ2-1, with D unresolved. The V end was cut by 4 bases, the J end by 7 bases, with 5 bases between. This CDR3 region has 11 residues. Per the germline V gene, CDR1 is MNHEY and CDR2 is SVGAGI. Here the CDR3 DNA reads TGTGCCAGCAGTTGGAGTAATGAGCAGTTCTTC. It is translated as CASSWSNEQFF.

The chain combines TRBV9 with TRBJ1-2; 7 nucleotides line up with TRBD1. This CDR3 is 12 amino acids long. Germline V lookup: CDR1 SGDLS, CDR2 YYNGEE. The J segment lost 8 bases and the V segment lost 0 bases, leaving 1 base of the junction unmatched. This CDR3 is CASSVVGGGYTF. The DNA of the CDR3 is TGTGCCAGCAGCGTAGTAGGGGGCGGCTACACCTTC. Complete variable domain (other parts from reference TRBV9 and TRBJ1-2): DSGVTQTPKHLITATGQRVTLRCSPRSGDLSVYWYQQSLDQGLQFLIQYYNGEERAKGNILERFSAQQFPDLHSELNLSSLELGDSALYFCASSVVGGGYTFGSGTRLTVV.

This rearrangement joins TRBV19 to TRBJ2-3; 8 bases match TRBD2. CDR3 length equals 16 residues. Germline CDR1 reads LNHDA; CDR2 reads SQIVND (reference sequence). With V trimmed by 4 bases and J by 2 bases, 8 bases remained unmatched. CDR3 loop: CASSRGSGGPTDTQYF. CDR3 coding DNA: TGTGCCAGTAGTAGAGGCAGCGGGGGACCCACAGATACGCAGTATTTT.

Comments on this clone: This sample includes further DNA sequences coding for the same CDR3. The CDR3 sequence is CASSSGQGNYGYTF. The CDR3 coding sequence is TGTGCCAGCAGCTCGGGACAGGGGAACTATGGCTACACCTTC. The chain joins TRBV7-9 to TRBJ1-2; 10 nucleotides align to TRBD1. V shed 4 bases, J shed 2 bases, and the junction held 1 base outside the gene matches. CDR1 is SEHNR and CDR2 is FQNEAQ in the germline V gene (reference sequence). CDR3 length: 14 residues.

Points on this clone: This CDR3 is also generated by other DNA sequences in the sample. J is TRBJ1-1 and V is TRBV7-2; TRBD1 matches 7 bases. Germline CDR1 is SGHTA and CDR2 is FQGNSA. V dropped 5 bases and J dropped 4; count of bases not matched to a gene: 4. This CDR3 contains 13 residues. The CDR3 DNA sequence: TGTGCCAGCAGCGCCAGGGGGGGCACTGAAGCTTTCTTT. It encodes CASSARGGTEAFF.

This clone was recorded once. The chain has TRBV30 and TRBJ2-7; 11 nucleotides line up with TRBD1. V lost 8 bases and J lost 4; bases outside the gene matches: 7. Germline-derived CDR1 and CDR2 are GTSNPN and SVGIG (reference sequence). This CDR3 is 13 amino acids long. The CDR3, as DNA: TGTGCCCGCGGGACAGGGGGATTGTACGAGCAGTACTTC. Its translation is CARGTGGLYEQYF.

The genes are TRBV5-5 and TRBJ1-1; D might be TRBD1 (5 bases). Germline V gene lookup returns CDR1 SGHKS and CDR2 YYEKEE (reference sequence). This CDR3 has 14 residues. V was pared by 0 bases and J by 10 bases, with 16 bases between. The CDR3: CASSLGEGPPAAFF. The CDR3 DNA sequence: TGTGCCAGCAGCTTGGGGGAGGGGCCTCCGGCAGCTTTCTTT.

The chain joins TRBV7-9 to TRBJ1-6; tentative D call: TRBD1 (5 bases). This CDR3 spans 12 amino acids. Deletions cut 6 bases from V and 14 bases from J, with 14 bases between. Germline V gene sequence: CDR1 SEHNR, CDR2 FQNEAQ (reference sequence). The CDR3: CASRTGLHSLHF. Written as DNA, the CDR3 is TGTGCCAGCAGGACGGGACTTCACTCCCTCCACTTT.